Below are 20 T cell receptor beta chains sequenced from a single sample in a study of cytomegalovirus exposure and HLA in healthy donors. The PCR employed 60 Vbeta primers together with 13 Jbeta primers. The method was immunoSEQ multiplex PCR; TCRdb's version includes in-frame clones alone and lacks a portion of them. The sample shows roughly 190,000 clones, around 87% of them seen only once. Sequencing was carried out using PBMCs. The receptors come from a man aged 25 to 40 in good health and CMV-seronegative.

The chain couples TRBV6-4 to TRBJ2-1; 7 bases line up with TRBD1. Looked up from germline, CDR1 is MRHNA and CDR2 is SNTAGT. Unmatched junction bases numbered 10, after V lost 3 bases and J lost 8 bases. The CDR3 has 15 amino acids. The CDR3 DNA reads TGTGCCAGCAGTGATGGGGTTTACAGGGGCGATGAGCAGTTCTTC. Protein sequence: CASSDGVYRGDEQFF.

The chain recombines TRBV28 with TRBJ2-7, with 8 bases fitting TRBD1. Per the germline V gene, CDR1 is MDHEN and CDR2 is SYDVKM. Germline trimming cut 7 bases from V and 3 bases from J; bases unmatched to any gene: 11. This CDR3 is built from 15 residues. The CDR3 reads CASTEGGQGNYEQYF. The CDR3 coding sequence is TGTGCCAGCACCGAAGGCGGACAGGGAAACTACGAGCAGTACTTC.

The V and J genes are TRBV5-8 and TRBJ1-4; 8 positions agree with TRBD1. CDR3 length: 16 amino acids. The V gene end was trimmed by 0 bases and the J gene end by 4 bases; junction bases not matched to a gene: 5. The germline gives CDR1 SGHTS, CDR2 YDEGEE. The CDR3 DNA sequence: TGTGCCAGCAGCTTGGGAGGACAGGGACTTAATGAAAAACTGTTTTTT. Protein product: CASSLGGQGLNEKLFF.

V and J are TRBV9 and TRBJ1-1, with 10 nucleotides matching TRBD1. Germline V CDR1 and CDR2: SGDLS, YYNGEE. Trimming cost V 3 bases and J 6 bases; bases outside gene matches: 8. CDR3 length: 15 amino acids. CDR3 nucleotides: TGTGCCAGCAGCGCGAAGGGACAGGGGAAATCTGAAGCTTTCTTT. Its translation: CASSAKGQGKSEAFF.

V is TRBV30 and J is TRBJ1-2; D call uncertain. The CDR3 loop spans 10 amino acids. CDR1 GTSNPN and CDR2 SVGIG come from the germline V gene (reference sequence). The germline V and J ends were trimmed by 3 bases and 6 bases, with 5 bases remaining between them. CDR3 sequence (DNA): TGTGCCTGGAGCGGGGATGGCTACACCTTC. It yields the protein CAWSGDGYTF.

The J gene is TRBJ2-7, the V gene TRBV9; TRBD2 aligns across 7 bases. This CDR3 region has 14 residues. CDR1 SGDLS and CDR2 YYNGEE come from the germline V gene. V trimming: 7 bases; J trimming: 0 bases; junction bases outside the gene matches: 7. The CDR3 DNA reads as TGTGCCAGCGGCCCAGGGACTATCTCCTACGAGCAGTACTTC. This sequence encodes CASGPGTISYEQYF.

This chain uses TRBV9 with TRBJ2-7; D not resolved. The CDR3 is 13 residues long. Trimming took 0 bases from V and 3 from J, leaving 7 bases between them. Per germline, CDR1 SGDLS and CDR2 YYNGEE. The CDR3 nucleotides read TGTGCCAGCAGCGTAGCTTCAGACTACGAGCAGTACTTC. It translates to CASSVASDYEQYF.

This clone turned up a few times. V usage is TRBV5-4 and J usage is TRBJ2-5; 8 nucleotides match TRBD1. V shed 3 bases, J shed 2 bases, and the junction held 3 bases outside the gene matches. CDR3 length: 14 amino acids. Germline assignment: CDR1 SGHNT and CDR2 YYREEE (reference sequence). The CDR3 sequence: CASSYWTGQETQYF. The CDR3 nucleotides are TGTGCCAGCAGCTACTGGACAGGGCAAGAGACCCAGTACTTC. The full variable domain, rest sourced from reference TRBV5-4 and TRBJ2-5, is ETGVTQSPTHLIKTRGQQVTLRCSSQSGHNTVSWYQQALGQGPQFIFQYYREEENGRGNFPPRFSGLQFPNYSSELNVNALELDDSALYLCASSYWTGQETQYFGPGTRLLVL.

The chain employs TRBV10-3 and TRBJ1-1; TRBD1 is a possible D gene (5 bases). There are 14 residues in the CDR3. In germline, CDR1 is ENHRY, CDR2 SYGVKD. The V end lost 0 bases, the J end lost 10 bases, and 15 bases lay between the germline ends. Written as DNA, the CDR3 is TGTGCCATCAGTGAGTCCGTGACAGACGAAGCAGCTTTCTTT. Residues: CAISESVTDEAAFF.

This chain uses TRBV6-5 with TRBJ1-1; the D is unclear. The V and J ends lost 2 bases and 7 bases respectively, with 14 bases between them. The CDR3 is 14 amino acids. Germline values: CDR1 MNHEY, CDR2 SVGAGI. The CDR3, as DNA: TGTGCCAGCAGTTACAATTTTGAGGGCGGTGAAGCTTTCTTT. Translated, it gives CASSYNFEGGEAFF.

The J gene is TRBJ2-1, the V gene TRBV6-5, with TRBD1 as a possible D gene (6 bases). The CDR3 extends over 13 amino acids. Trimming removed 8 bases from V and 2 bases from J, with 10 bases in between. The germline V gene has CDR1 MNHEY and CDR2 SVGAGI. The CDR3 DNA reads as TGTGCCAGCGCACAGGGTCCCTACAATGAGCAGTTCTTC. Its protein product is CASAQGPYNEQFF.

The rearrangement joins TRBV28 to TRBJ2-3, with 7 bases lining up with TRBD1. This CDR3 comprises 16 residues. With 8 bases clipped from V and 1 base from J, the junction kept 12 bases outside the gene matches. Germline CDR1 and CDR2: MDHEN and SYDVKM. The CDR3 spells CASRTGISARTDTQYF. CDR3 DNA: TGTGCCAGCCGGACAGGTATATCGGCTCGCACAGATACGCAGTATTTT.

The J gene is TRBJ2-1, the V gene TRBV19; unclear D gene. V was clipped by 6 bases and J by 0 bases, with 12 bases between them. The CDR3 is 15 residues long. CDR1 is LNHDA, CDR2 SQIVND, per germline (reference sequence). Here the CDR3 reads CASSSAPGSYNEQFF. The CDR3 DNA reads as TGTGCCAGTAGCTCCGCGCCCGGCTCCTACAATGAGCAGTTCTTC.

The chain carries TRBV27 and TRBJ2-3, with 9 bases fitting TRBD1. CDR3 length: 18 residues. Germline V gene sequence: CDR1 MNHEY, CDR2 SMNVEV (reference sequence). J was trimmed by 0 bases and V by 6 bases; bases with no gene match: 13. This CDR3 is CASRLLRDRASSTDTQYF. The CDR3 coding sequence is TGTGCCAGCAGGCTCCTCCGGGACAGGGCATCTAGCACAGATACGCAGTATTTT.

The chain recombines TRBV7-2 with TRBJ2-4; TRBD1 matches at 7 bases. V lost 2 bases, J lost 16 bases, and 8 bases stayed unmatched. Germline assignment: CDR1 SGHTA and CDR2 FQGNSA. The CDR3 is made up of 12 amino acids. The CDR3 is CASSLWWGQLYF. In nucleotides, the CDR3 is TGTGCCAGCAGCTTATGGTGGGGACAGCTCTACTTC.

This clone turned up a few times. The chain uses TRBV4-2 and TRBJ2-5; D is uncertain. The ends were cut back, 1 base at V and 4 bases at J, with 7 bases in the middle. CDR3 length: 13 residues. Germline V gene data show CDR1 as LGHNA and CDR2 as YNFKEQ. In nucleotides, the CDR3 is TGTGCCAGCAGCCAAGCGGGTGGAGAGACCCAGTACTTC. It translates to CASSQAGGETQYF.

The chain combines TRBV28 with TRBJ2-2; 12 nucleotides match TRBD1. Unmatched junction bases numbered 6, after V lost 8 bases and J lost 8 bases. The CDR3 runs 14 residues. The V gene's germline CDR1 is MDHEN and CDR2 SYDVKM. The CDR3 DNA reads TGTGCCAGCGGCGGGACAGGGGGCAGGGGGGAGCTGTTTTTT. This codes for CASGGTGGRGELFF.

The chain recombines TRBV27 with TRBJ2-7; perhaps TRBD2 as D (6 bases). The CDR3 runs 12 residues. Germline values: CDR1 MNHEY, CDR2 SMNVEV (reference sequence). V lost 2 bases to trimming and J lost 6 bases, with 8 bases between them. The CDR3: CASSLPRGEQYF. The CDR3, as DNA: TGTGCCAGCAGTTTACCGCGGGGCGAGCAGTACTTC.

The chain recombines TRBV29-1 with TRBJ2-3; tentative D call: TRBD1 (5 bases). There are 14 residues in the CDR3. Deletions cut 7 bases from V and 0 bases from J, with 14 bases between. Per the germline V gene, CDR1 is SQVTM and CDR2 is ANQGSEA. Here the CDR3 reads CSAAPGISTDTQYF. The CDR3 DNA is TGCAGCGCCGCCCCAGGGATTAGCACAGATACGCAGTATTTT.

V is TRBV7-9 and J is TRBJ2-5, with 8 bases that match TRBD1. The closer fit of TRBJ2-7 to the DNA end suggests the J call may be wrong. CDR1 and CDR2 (germline): SEHNR, FQNEAQ (reference sequence). The CDR3 consists of 14 residues. The CDR3 region is CASSRTGPPYEQYF. CDR3 sequence (DNA): TGTGCCAGCAGCCGGACAGGGCCTCCCTACGAGCAGTACTTC.